This T cell receptor (beta chain) was captured by sequencing in a study of molecular identifiers for immune sequencing clone quantification. Whole-study findings and limits: Jurkat TCR RNA spiked in from one cell could reportedly be detected among about a million naive cells. Highly expanded clone sizes could be underestimated by identical TCR molecules sharing a barcode. Clones exceeding 20 RNA copies carried over 98% of effector molecules but under 1% of naive-cell molecules.

This clonotype was detected only a few times. Its antigen remains unknown. TCRdb processed the PCR reads anew with MiXCR; each CDR3 protein has one entry. The profile shows 400,000 to 600,000 distinct CDR3 sequences, 25% of them singletons. Trimming took 2 bases from V and 4 from J; bases not matched to a gene: 11. Germline CDR1 DFQATT, CDR2 SNEGSKA (reference sequence). The CDR3 totals 15 residues. Sequencing used naive CD8+ T cells from blood, with Jurkat cell RNA spiked in. Subset meaning: FACS-sorted CD8+CD4-CCR7+CD45RA+ naive T cells. This receptor was obtained from a human donor in good health. Some libraries in this study had Jurkat cell RNA spiked in. The gene calls are TRBV20-1 and TRBJ2-7, with 7 bases that match TRBD1. For the CDR3, the DNA is TGCAGTGCTAGATCCCGGCGGACAGGATCGTACGAGCAGTACTTC. Translation gives CSARSRRTGSYEQYF.